The clone carrying this T cell receptor beta chain was detected a few times. Its cognate antigen is unknown. The data were obtained in a study of response to subunit inactivated influenza vaccine. TCRdb re-called the RT-PCR reads with MiXCR, one entry per CDR3 protein. The table has roughly 460,000 distinct CDR3 sequences, approximately 11% seen once. Notes on the study in general: Authors suggested seasonal influenza vaccinations each recruit few new T cells.

This material consisted of PBMCs from blood, taken 45 days after vaccination. This clonotype originated in a man aged 50-59 years who received an inactivated influenza vaccine.

CDR3 sequence: CASSLNPYTDTQYF. CDR3 DNA sequence: TGTGCCAGCAGCTTGAACCCGTACACAGATACGCAGTATTTT. The chain is built from TRBV7-2 and TRBJ2-3; D unresolved. The CDR3 is 14 residues long. The V gene's germline CDR1 is SGHTA and CDR2 FQGNSA. V was pared by 3 bases and J by 2 bases, with 9 bases between.